This T cell receptor (beta chain) emerged from a study of regulatory T cells in long-lasting Graves disease. On the study more broadly: The antithyroid drugs taken by newly diagnosed Graves' patients had been used for under 3 months. The study's findings and limits: The sample size was small, and this may have reduced accuracy.

Germline-derived CDR1 and CDR2 are SGHRS and YFSETQ. The CDR3 is 16 residues long. The V end was cut by 1 base, the J end by 7 bases, with 20 bases between. iRepertoire HTBI primers and Arm-PCR of CDR3 regions built TCR beta libraries. MiXCR, run by TCRdb on the multiplex PCR reads, gives a single entry per CDR3 protein. Here the sample spans some 200,000 distinct CDR3 sequences, roughly 20% being singletons. Time point defined: newly diagnosed GD, antithyroid drugs for less than 3 months. PBMC-extracted RNA yielded the TCR library. The table lists this clonotype with many counts. Antigen: not known. The same data also went into a second study, on T cells in Graves' hyperthyroidism and ophthalmopathy. Turning to that study: Each diagnosis was grounded in clinical symptoms, serum thyroxine and TRAb, thyroid ultrasound, and orbital computed tomography.

The chain uses TRBV5-1 and TRBJ1-1; TRBD1 is a possible D gene (6 bases). This sequence originates from a woman aged 25 to 39 with Graves disease. This specimen consisted of peripheral blood mononuclear cells (PBMCs), obtained at new diagnosis, from a patient treated with antithyroid drugs. CDR3 loop: CASSLMGAEGMGEAFF. The DNA of the CDR3 is TGCGCCAGCAGCTTGATGGGGGCGGAAGGTATGGGTGAAGCTTTCTTT.